This TCR beta chain appears in the sequencing data of a study of neurological immune-mediated disorders. Findings of the study overall: TCR clonal expansion peaked in HTLV-1-associated myelopathy patients and was lowest in multiple sclerosis patients.

TCRdb re-called the 5' RACE reads with MiXCR, one entry per CDR3 protein. The sample includes about 80,000 distinct CDR3 sequences, about 5% of them seen just once. V shed 1 base and J shed 3 bases, with 2 bases lying between them. This CDR3 has 12 residues. Germline V lookup: CDR1 SGHRS, CDR2 YFSETQ. This clonotype appeared many times. Its target is unknown. The chain carries TRBV5-1 and TRBJ2-1; no definite D call. The TCR comes from a woman under 40 with multiple sclerosis. Sequenced input: PBMCs. CDR3 in DNA: TGCGCCAGCAGCTTGTACTACAATGAGCAGTTCTTC. The encoded protein is CASSLYYNEQFF.